These 25 T cell receptor beta chains came from one sample sequenced in a study of blood T cell repertoires in COVID-19. Method: immunoSEQ multiplex PCR; TCRdb's copy keeps in-frame clones and lacks some. Of 400,000 to 550,000 clones in the sample, about 89% were seen once. Sequencing was done on a sample of peripheral blood. The origin of the receptors is a young woman with acute or convalescent COVID-19.

This chain connects TRBV5-1 to TRBJ2-5; 9 nucleotides align to TRBD2. Germline V CDR1 and CDR2: SGHRS, YFSETQ. This CDR3 is built from 15 residues. The V segment lost 0 bases and the J segment 2 bases; nucleotides outside the gene matches: 2. This chain's CDR3 is CASSLGGGDQETQYF. CDR3 DNA sequence: TGCGCCAGCAGCTTGGGCGGGGGGGATCAAGAGACCCAGTACTTC.

The gene calls are TRBV30 and TRBJ1-2; TRBD1 is a possible D gene (5 bases). Germline CDR1 reads GTSNPN; CDR2 reads SVGIG (reference sequence). Trimming removed 5 bases from V and 4 bases from J, with 11 bases in between. The CDR3 sequence is 12 residues long. CDR3 in DNA: TGTGCCTGGGGGCAAGACAGCTATGGCTACACCTTC. As protein: CAWGQDSYGYTF.

With respect to this clone: The sample has other DNA sequences that encode this CDR3 too. The chain couples TRBV12-3 or TRBV12-4 to TRBJ2-7; D gene unclear. The CDR3 spans 12 residues. V was shortened by 6 bases and J by 0 bases, with 6 bases between the two germline ends. CDR3 in amino acids: CASSYSSYEQYF. CDR3 nucleotides: TGTGCCAGCAGCTACAGCTCCTACGAGCAGTACTTC.

The gene calls are TRBV2 and TRBJ2-3; 14 bases are shared with TRBD2. CDR1 SNHLY and CDR2 FYNNEI come from the germline V gene. The CDR3 consists of 17 residues. Trimming at V came to 6 bases and at J to 3 bases, leaving 8 bases not matched to a gene. CDR3 loop: CASSDGLAGGKTDTQYF. The DNA for the CDR3 is TGTGCCAGCAGCGACGGACTAGCGGGGGGCAAGACAGATACGCAGTATTTT.

The chain joins TRBV9 to TRBJ1-2, with 7 bases lining up with TRBD1. Germline-derived CDR1 and CDR2 are SGDLS and YYNGEE. Trimming took 4 bases from V and 3 from J; bases not matched to a gene: 12. The CDR3 sequence is 16 residues long. The CDR3, as DNA: TGTGCCAGCAGCTCCCCCGGGACAGTGATGGACTATGGCTACACCTTC. Translation gives CASSSPGTVMDYGYTF.

The CDR3 here is CASSPRTENTGELFF. DNA of the CDR3: TGTGCCAGCAGCCCGCGGACAGAGAACACCGGGGAGCTGTTTTTT. The chain joins TRBV7-9 to TRBJ2-2; TRBD1 is a possible D gene (6 bases). Trimming left V 5 bases short and J 1 base short, with 11 bases between. Germline CDR1 is SEHNR and CDR2 is FQNEAQ (reference sequence). The CDR3 runs 15 residues.

The chain carries TRBV6-2 or TRBV6-3 and TRBJ1-5; D ambiguous. CDR3 size: 15 residues. Germline V gene lookup returns CDR1 MNHEY and CDR2 SVGEGT. V lost 5 bases to trimming and J lost 6 bases, with 17 bases between them. In DNA, the CDR3 is TGTGCCAGCAGTCAAGGGTCGCGGGGAGCTCAGCCCCAGCATTTT. It translates to CASSQGSRGAQPQHF.

J is TRBJ2-7 and V is TRBV27, with 8 bases fitting TRBD2. The germline gives CDR1 MNHEY, CDR2 SMNVEV (reference sequence). Trimming at V came to 8 bases and at J to 2 bases, leaving 2 bases not matched to a gene. The CDR3 covers 12 residues. CDR3 region: CASRGGTYEQYF. CDR3 in DNA: TGTGCCAGCCGGGGGGGTACCTACGAGCAGTACTTC.

The J gene is TRBJ1-2, the V gene TRBV6-1, with D unresolved. Germline loops: CDR1 MNHNS, CDR2 SASEGT. The CDR3 covers 11 residues. V gave up 5 bases and J gave up 3 bases, with 4 bases separating them. This CDR3 is CASSPDYGYTF. The DNA for the CDR3 is TGTGCCAGCAGTCCGGACTATGGCTACACCTTC.

The chain combines TRBV5-5 with TRBJ1-6; D remains unclear. The germline V gene encodes CDR1 SGHKS and CDR2 YYEKEE (reference sequence). V lost 0 bases to trimming and J lost 0 bases, with 13 bases between them. This CDR3 region has 18 residues. The chain's CDR3 is CASSLAGGISSYNSPLHF. As DNA, the CDR3 is TGTGCCAGCAGCTTGGCAGGAGGGATAAGCTCCTATAATTCACCCCTCCACTTT.

The chain is built from TRBV6-2 or TRBV6-3 and TRBJ2-2; D may be TRBD2 (6 bases). The CDR3 is 13 amino acids. V lost 10 bases and J lost 7, with 16 bases in between. The germline CDR1 and CDR2 sequences are MNHEY and SVGEGT. CDR3 protein: CATSQVRGGELFF. The CDR3 region has the DNA TGTGCCACCAGCCAAGTGCGGGGCGGGGAGCTGTTTTTT.

J is TRBJ2-1 and V is TRBV11-2; 9 nucleotides match TRBD1. Germline values: CDR1 SGHAT, CDR2 FQNNGV. The CDR3 loop spans 13 amino acids. Trimming removed 3 bases from V and 9 bases from J; junction bases left unmatched: 3. CDR3 nucleotide sequence: TGTGCCAGCAGCTTCAAGACAGGGGGTGAGCAGTTCTTC. It codes for CASSFKTGGEQFF.

The chain links TRBV6-1 to TRBJ1-5; no definite D call. Trimming took 2 bases from V and 2 from J, leaving 10 bases between them. The germline V gene encodes CDR1 MNHNS and CDR2 SASEGT. The CDR3 consists of 15 residues. In nucleotides, the CDR3 is TGTGCCAGCAGTGAACCGGGGTACGGCAATCAGCCCCAGCATTTT. It specifies CASSEPGYGNQPQHF.

The chain has TRBV27 and TRBJ2-1; 9 nucleotides align to TRBD2. Trimming removed 2 bases from V and 6 bases from J; junction bases left unmatched: 5. This CDR3 region has 15 residues. The germline V gene has CDR1 MNHEY and CDR2 SMNVEV (reference sequence). CDR3 sequence reads: CASSLGGGALNEQFF. CDR3 DNA sequence: TGTGCCAGCAGTTTAGGCGGGGGGGCTCTCAATGAGCAGTTCTTC.

V is TRBV9 and J is TRBJ2-2; tentatively, D is TRBD1 (6 bases). Trimming cost V 2 bases and J 5 bases, with 10 bases left between them. Looked up from germline, CDR1 is SGDLS and CDR2 is YYNGEE. The length of the CDR3 is 14 residues. The chain's CDR3 is CASSVNRVTGELFF. The CDR3 DNA reads as TGTGCCAGCAGCGTGAACAGGGTGACCGGGGAGCTGTTTTTT.

This clone has just one count. The chain combines TRBV5-6 with TRBJ1-1, with 9 bases that match TRBD1. The V gene's germline CDR1 is SGHDT and CDR2 YYEEEE. The CDR3 is 15 residues long. The trim removed 4 bases at V and 1 base at J, leaving 5 bases unmatched. The CDR3 protein is CASSPRDRENTEAFF. The CDR3 coding sequence is TGTGCCAGCAGCCCCCGGGACAGGGAGAACACTGAAGCTTTCTTT.

This clone has just one count. The junction departs from the called germline gene at one end, perhaps through a read error. The chain couples TRBV4-1 to TRBJ1-1, with 7 bases identical to TRBD1. There are 13 residues in the CDR3. The germline V gene encodes CDR1 MGHRA and CDR2 YSYEKL. CDR3 bases: TGCGCCAGCAGCCTCGGACAGGCATACGAAGTTTCCTTT. Its protein is CASSLGQAYEVSF.

The V gene is TRBV27, the J gene TRBJ2-2; 8 nucleotides align to TRBD1. The germline CDR1 and CDR2 sequences are MNHEY and SMNVEV (reference sequence). This CDR3 spans 16 amino acids. The trim removed 3 bases at V and 7 bases at J, leaving 10 bases unmatched. This chain's CDR3 is CASSFSSTGAYGELFF. The CDR3 nucleotides are TGTGCCAGCAGTTTTTCCTCGACAGGGGCTTACGGGGAGCTGTTTTTT.

Only a few counts were recorded for this clone. The chain joins TRBV9 to TRBJ2-3; D unclear. V lost 4 bases and J 6 bases, leaving 15 bases between the germline ends. The CDR3 runs to 14 residues. Per the germline V gene, CDR1 is SGDLS and CDR2 is YYNGEE. The CDR3: CASSSNQEADTQYF. The CDR3 nucleotides read TGTGCCAGCAGCTCAAACCAAGAGGCCGATACGCAGTATTTT.

About this clone: The same CDR3 arises from other DNA sequences in this sample as well. The gene calls are TRBV3-1 (or the pseudogene TRBV3-2) and TRBJ2-7; unclear D gene. Germline V lookup: CDR1 LGHDT, CDR2 YNNKEL (reference sequence). The CDR3 length is 12 residues. V was shortened by 4 bases and J by 4 bases, with 8 bases between the two germline ends. CDR3 nucleotides: TGTGCCAGCAGCCCAGACCGTTACGAGCAGTACTTC. It yields the protein CASSPDRYEQYF.

V gene TRBV27 combines with J gene TRBJ1-6, with 8 bases fitting TRBD1. Trimming at V came to 7 bases and at J to 8 bases, leaving 10 bases not matched to a gene. Germline V gene sequence: CDR1 MNHEY, CDR2 SMNVEV (reference sequence). The CDR3 is 15 amino acids. The CDR3 spells CASTLRQGLYSPLHF. Written as DNA, the CDR3 is TGTGCCAGCACCCTGAGACAGGGGCTCTATTCACCCCTCCACTTT.

The chain employs TRBV9 and TRBJ1-2; 7 nucleotides agree with TRBD1. This CDR3 is 14 amino acids long. The V gene's germline CDR1 is SGDLS and CDR2 YYNGEE. V lost 0 bases and J lost 4; bases outside the gene matches: 3. DNA for the CDR3: TGTGCCAGCAGCGTAGGGGGGACAGCCTATGGCTACACCTTC. Amino acid sequence: CASSVGGTAYGYTF.

This clone has a handful of counts. This chain connects TRBV4-2 to TRBJ2-3; maybe TRBD2 (6 bases). Trimming took 0 bases from V and 2 from J, leaving 9 bases between them. Germline assignment: CDR1 LGHNA and CDR2 YNFKEQ. CDR3 length: 15 amino acids. CDR3 sequence reads: CASSQDGGDTDTQYF. The CDR3 coding sequence is TGTGCCAGCAGCCAAGATGGCGGGGACACAGATACGCAGTATTTT.

In its sample, this clone was seen once. The chain employs TRBV19 and TRBJ1-2, with D possibly TRBD1 on 5 matching bases. V was cut by 4 bases and J by 3 bases, with 15 bases left in between. The V gene's germline CDR1 is LNHDA and CDR2 SQIVND (reference sequence). The CDR3 totals 15 residues. The CDR3, as DNA: TGTGCCAGTAGTACCTCATTTGGGGCCCACTATGGCTACACCTTC. It encodes CASSTSFGAHYGYTF.

This chain joins TRBV3-1 (or the pseudogene TRBV3-2) and TRBJ2-1, with 10 bases matching TRBD2. V was clipped by 3 bases and J by 7 bases; unmatched bases: 15. Germline values: CDR1 LGHDT, CDR2 YNNKEL (reference sequence). The CDR3 runs 18 residues. CDR3 region: CASSHPLPSGGTKNEQFF. The CDR3 DNA follows: TGTGCCAGCAGCCACCCCCTTCCTAGCGGGGGCACTAAGAATGAGCAGTTCTTC.